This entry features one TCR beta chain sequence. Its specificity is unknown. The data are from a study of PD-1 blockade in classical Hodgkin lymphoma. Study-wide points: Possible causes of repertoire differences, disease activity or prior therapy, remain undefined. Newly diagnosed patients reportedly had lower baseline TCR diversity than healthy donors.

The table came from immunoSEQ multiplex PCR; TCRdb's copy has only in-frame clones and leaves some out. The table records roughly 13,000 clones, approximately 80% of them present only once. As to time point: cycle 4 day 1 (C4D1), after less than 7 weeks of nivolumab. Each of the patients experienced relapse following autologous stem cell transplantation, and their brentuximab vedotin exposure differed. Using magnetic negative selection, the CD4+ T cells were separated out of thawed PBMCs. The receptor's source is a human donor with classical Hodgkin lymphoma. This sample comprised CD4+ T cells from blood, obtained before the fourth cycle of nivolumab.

The DNA for the CDR3 is TGTGCCAGCAGTTACTCACCCGGGACAGGGGTTTATGGCTACACCTTC. Translation gives CASSYSPGTGVYGYTF. The chain joins TRBV6-6 to TRBJ1-2; 10 nucleotides match TRBD1. The ends lost 0 bases at V and 5 bases at J; junction bases unmatched: 6. Germline V gene data show CDR1 as MNHNY and CDR2 as SVGAGI (reference sequence). The CDR3 contains 16 residues.